These T cell receptor beta chains were read from a single sample in a study of T cells expressing NK-cell markers. TCRdb reprocessed the 5' RACE reads, keeping one entry per CDR3 protein, no DNA. This table holds about 150,000 distinct CDR3 sequences. Sequencing used blood T cells: a sorted CD56 or NKG2C T cell subset, CD4+ or CD8+ T cells, or bulk PBMC T cells (not recorded which). The receptors here all came from a woman between 50 and 59 years old in good health. Both conserved end residues are part of each CDR3.

v_gene: TRBV5-5
j_gene: TRBJ2-4
CDR3aa: CASSLPEAGDIQYF

v_gene: TRBV12-5
j_gene: TRBJ2-1
CDR3aa: CASGWVLAGVINEQFF

v_gene: TRBV20-1
j_gene: TRBJ2-1
CDR3aa: CSALAGGPPNEQFF

v_gene: TRBV15
j_gene: TRBJ2-3
CDR3aa: CATMGLPDTQYF

v_gene: TRBV3-1
j_gene: TRBJ1-2
CDR3aa: CASSQGGYYGYTF

v_gene: TRBV19
j_gene: TRBJ1-1
CDR3aa: CAIGPPPEAFF

v_gene: TRBV7-2
j_gene: TRBJ2-5
CDR3aa: CASSPQDWRETQYF

v_gene: TRBV10-2
j_gene: TRBJ2-5
CDR3aa: CASMKSRGETQYF

v_gene: TRBV20-1
j_gene: TRBJ2-1
CDR3aa: CSATRLAGGRRNEQFF

v_gene: TRBV12-3/TRBV12-4
j_gene: TRBJ1-2
CDR3aa: CASSRDSYGYTF

v_gene: TRBV5-5
j_gene: TRBJ2-1
CDR3aa: CASSLAGGANEQFF

v_gene: TRBV2
j_gene: TRBJ2-1
CDR3aa: CASSEFTNEQFF

v_gene: TRBV4-1
j_gene: TRBJ1-1
CDR3aa: CASSQDGWAAGAFF

v_gene: TRBV15
j_gene: TRBJ2-3
CDR3aa: CATSRVGESDTQYF

v_gene: TRBV7-9
j_gene: TRBJ1-2
CDR3aa: CASSLGQGIPYGYTF

v_gene: TRBV20-1
j_gene: TRBJ2-1
CDR3aa: CSARGLTDTYNEQFF

v_gene: TRBV4-1
j_gene: TRBJ2-3
CDR3aa: CASSQEGVAGGGTDTQYF

v_gene: TRBV20-1
j_gene: TRBJ2-1
CDR3aa: CSALTGTTRYNEQFF

v_gene: TRBV27
j_gene: TRBJ2-1
CDR3aa: CASSSFSQREDNEQFF

v_gene: TRBV4-1
j_gene: TRBJ1-2
CDR3aa: CASSQEIPNYGYTF

v_gene: TRBV27
j_gene: TRBJ2-7
CDR3aa: CASSGTPGTSGYEQYF

v_gene: TRBV5-1
j_gene: TRBJ2-7
CDR3aa: CASSLFRESYEQYF

v_gene: TRBV12-3/TRBV12-4
j_gene: TRBJ1-5
CDR3aa: CASRSETLNQPQHF

v_gene: TRBV5-1
j_gene: TRBJ2-7
CDR3aa: CASSSLGNYEQYF

v_gene: TRBV12-3/TRBV12-4
j_gene: TRBJ1-3
CDR3aa: CASTLGQGTGNTIYF

v_gene: TRBV29-1
j_gene: TRBJ1-3
CDR3aa: CSVALPQSGNTIYF

v_gene: TRBV7-9
j_gene: TRBJ2-7
CDR3aa: CASGDRGRYEQYF

v_gene: TRBV7-6
j_gene: TRBJ2-2
CDR3aa: CASSSVRASGRTGELFF

v_gene: TRBV14
j_gene: TRBJ1-3
CDR3aa: CASSQGATGNTIYF

v_gene: TRBV6-4
j_gene: TRBJ2-3
CDR3aa: CASSDSRGQADTQYF

v_gene: TRBV12-3/TRBV12-4
j_gene: TRBJ2-2
CDR3aa: CASSFGGVGTGELFF

v_gene: TRBV3-1
j_gene: TRBJ2-5
CDR3aa: CASSLGLAGKETQYF

v_gene: TRBV20-1
j_gene: TRBJ2-7
CDR3aa: CSAREPTRTYEQYF

v_gene: TRBV15
j_gene: TRBJ2-3
CDR3aa: CATSETSGPPDTQYF

v_gene: TRBV4-1
j_gene: TRBJ2-1
CDR3aa: CASSHIAGVGNEQFF

v_gene: TRBV28
j_gene: TRBJ2-1
CDR3aa: CASSLLASGRAKDEQFF

v_gene: TRBV21-1
j_gene: TRBJ1-5
CDR3aa: CASTVRGLAQHF

v_gene: TRBV7-2
j_gene: TRBJ2-1
CDR3aa: CASPELGRGSYNEQFF

v_gene: TRBV4-1
j_gene: TRBJ2-1
CDR3aa: CASSQDGSGISYNEQFF

v_gene: TRBV5-6
j_gene: TRBJ2-5
CDR3aa: CASSSGTRSAETQYF